This T cell receptor (beta chain) was recovered during a study of T cells in pancreatic ductal adenocarcinoma. The study, taken as a whole, reports: Compared with tumor, blood showed more total productive templates and about 8.1-fold more clonotypes. Enrichment of CD45RO+ effector over naive T cells in tumors may bias clonality.

The CDR3 sequence is 14 residues long. Trimming shortened V by 6 bases and J by 1 base, and 11 bases separated the two germline ends. Germline V CDR1 and CDR2: LNHDA, SQIVND (reference sequence). Surgery without prior neoadjuvant therapy was the treatment of the selected pancreatic ductal adenocarcinoma patients. A remark on this clone: Its specificity is not known.

Profiled with immunoSEQ multiplex PCR; TCRdb holds only in-frame clones, not every one. The repertoire has over 85,000 clones, nearly 95% of them found once; the top ten carry approximately 3.1%. The receptor comes from a human donor with pancreatic ductal adenocarcinoma. Sequencing was carried out using PBMCs. This rearrangement joins TRBV19 to TRBJ2-3; D might be TRBD1 (6 bases). This CDR3 reads CASRSQGRTDTQYF. CDR3 nucleotide sequence: TGTGCCAGTAGATCTCAGGGGCGCACAGATACGCAGTATTTT.